This T cell receptor beta chain originates from a study of T-cell memory formation after mild COVID-19. Study details: Each donor largely had its own TCR clusters.

This CDR3 contains 12 residues. Germline assignment: CDR1 GTSNPN and CDR2 SVGIG (reference sequence). V lost 0 bases to trimming and J lost 8 bases, with 10 bases between them. This clonotype was seen a few times. TCRdb used MiXCR to reprocess the 5' RACE reads, holding one entry per CDR3 protein. The profile shows about half a million distinct CDR3 sequences, around a sixth of them singletons. Sequencing used PBMCs or a T cell subset sorted from them (not recorded which). The chain carries TRBV30 and TRBJ1-2; perhaps TRBD1 as D (5 bases). The sequence was collected from an adult woman who had mild COVID-19 (a few samples of this study predate the infection). Cell type and time point are not known. CDR3 region: CAWSVGVGGYTF. DNA of the CDR3: TGTGCCTGGAGTGTGGGGGTCGGGGGCTACACCTTC. The full variable domain, completed using reference TRBV30 and TRBJ1-2, is SQTIHQWPATLVQPVGSPLSLECTVEGTSNPNLYWYRQAAGRGLQLLFYSVGIGQISSEVPQNLSASRPQDRQFILSSKKLLLSDSGFYLCAWSVGVGGYTFGSGTRLTVV.